Listed here are 10 T cell receptor beta chains from one sample, sequenced in a study of Ad26.COV2.S vaccination and SARS-CoV-2 variants. As to treatment: around 19 received Ad26.COV2.S at low or high dose, single or two shots; roughly five received placebo; per-sample allocation not given. On day 63 after the first injection, vaccine and placebo recipients gave samples. Only in-frame clones appear in the TCRdb table, and some are missing; sequencing was by immunoSEQ multiplex PCR. Found here are 300,000 to 350,000 clones, approximately 90% of them singletons; the top ten hold around 5%. The sample consisted of peripheral blood, taken in a trial of Ad26.COV2.S vaccine versus placebo. These receptors originate from a person between 18 and 65 years old who received the Ad26.COV2.S COVID-19 vaccine or a placebo.

The rearrangement uses TRBV7-2 and TRBJ1-6; TRBD1 aligns across 8 bases. Germline values: CDR1 SGHTA, CDR2 FQGNSA. The CDR3 has 18 amino acids. V lost 4 bases to trimming and J lost 0 bases; unmatched junction nucleotides: 8. CDR3 in amino acids: CASSSRPGQVSYNSPLHF. CDR3 in DNA: TGTGCCAGCAGCTCCCGACCGGGACAGGTCTCCTATAATTCACCCCTCCACTTT. The full variable domain, its missing parts supplied by reference TRBV7-2 and TRBJ1-6, is GAGVSQSPSNKVTEKGKDVELRCDPISGHTALYWYRQSLGQGLEFLIYFQGNSAPDKSGLPSDRFSAERTGGSVSTLTIQRTQQEDSAVYLCASSSRPGQVSYNSPLHFGNGTRLTVT.

This clone was recorded once. This sequence joins TRBV18 and TRBJ1-4; 9 nucleotides agree with TRBD1. Germline CDR1 is KGHSH and CDR2 is LQKENI. The CDR3 spans 18 residues. V lost 3 bases to trimming and J lost 2 bases; unmatched junction nucleotides: 10. CDR3 DNA sequence: TGTGCCAGCTCACCCGAACAGGGGGCGGAGGTCACTAATGAAAAACTGTTTTTT. This translates into CASSPEQGAEVTNEKLFF.

The rearrangement links TRBV27 to TRBJ2-2; 7 positions agree with TRBD2. Germline V gene sequence: CDR1 MNHEY, CDR2 SMNVEV (reference sequence). The CDR3 is 15 residues long. V was pared by 4 bases and J by 4 bases, with 6 bases of the junction left unmatched. The CDR3 spells CASSWEGMSTGELFF. In DNA, the CDR3 is TGTGCCAGCAGTTGGGAGGGAATGAGCACCGGGGAGCTGTTTTTT.

The chain employs TRBV28 and TRBJ2-4; a possible D gene is TRBD1 (5 bases). The germline gives CDR1 MDHEN, CDR2 SYDVKM. The V and J ends lost 3 bases and 6 bases respectively, with 6 bases between them. The CDR3 loop spans 12 amino acids. This chain's CDR3 is CASSFRGNIQYF. CDR3 bases: TGTGCCAGCAGTTTTAGGGGAAACATTCAGTACTTC.

The gene calls are TRBV7-9 and TRBJ1-1, with a possible D match to TRBD1 (6 bases). This CDR3 spans 13 amino acids. Per the germline V gene, CDR1 is SEHNR and CDR2 is FQNEAQ (reference sequence). Trimming shortened V by 4 bases and J by 8 bases, and 14 bases separated the two germline ends. CDR3 sequence reads: CASSSSGAEEAFF. The CDR3 bases are TGTGCCAGCAGCTCTTCAGGGGCCGAAGAAGCTTTCTTT.

The chain links TRBV2 to TRBJ2-7; D possibly corresponds to TRBD1 (5 bases). Germline CDR1 and CDR2: SNHLY and FYNNEI. Trimming removed 4 bases from V and 5 bases from J, with 12 bases in between. This CDR3 spans 13 amino acids. In nucleotides, the CDR3 is TGTGCCAGCAGTGCAGGGCCCGCCGACGAGCAGTACTTC. Translation: CASSAGPADEQYF.

This clone was seen just once. The V and J genes are TRBV6-6 and TRBJ1-2, with 9 bases fitting TRBD1. This CDR3 is built from 16 residues. The V gene end was trimmed by 6 bases and the J gene end by 5 bases; junction bases not matched to a gene: 13. Germline CDR1 and CDR2: MNHNY and SVGAGI (reference sequence). The CDR3 is CASRDLPGQGRYGYTF. CDR3 in DNA: TGTGCCAGCAGGGACCTTCCGGGACAGGGACGGTATGGCTACACCTTC.

The chain combines TRBV5-5 with TRBJ2-7; D is ambiguous. From germline, CDR1 is SGHKS and CDR2 YYEKEE (reference sequence). Between the trimmed V and J ends, which lost 1 base and 0 bases, there was a span of 5 bases. The CDR3 loop spans 13 amino acids. For the CDR3, the DNA is TGTGCCAGCAGCTTGTGGGACTCCTACGAGCAGTACTTC. Amino acids: CASSLWDSYEQYF.

This chain uses TRBV5-1 with TRBJ2-7; 8 bases line up with TRBD1. The CDR3 runs 15 residues. Germline V CDR1 and CDR2: SGHRS, YFSETQ. V lost 4 bases to trimming and J lost 2 bases; unmatched junction nucleotides: 8. The CDR3 is CASSPGQGVTYEQYF. CDR3 sequence (DNA): TGCGCCAGCAGCCCAGGACAGGGAGTCACCTACGAGCAGTACTTC.

The chain couples TRBV27 to TRBJ1-1, with D perhaps matching TRBD1 (5 bases). The germline gives CDR1 MNHEY, CDR2 SMNVEV (reference sequence). V shed 2 bases and J shed 1 base, with 17 bases lying between them. The CDR3 is 17 residues long. CDR3 coding DNA: TGTGCCAGCAGTTTAAGGCCGTCAGAGGGGCAGAACACTGAAGCTTTCTTT. Amino acids: CASSLRPSEGQNTEAFF.